What follows are 29 T cell receptor beta chains derived from one specimen sequenced in a study of identical twins. Each CDR3 protein gets one entry after TCRdb re-called the 5' RACE reads with MiXCR. The data show 550,000 to 700,000 distinct CDR3 sequences, just under 10% seen once. These data also formed part of another study, on yellow fever vaccine responses in identical twins.

Material: PBMCs. The receptors shown here come from a young woman in good health.

This clonotype was observed a handful of times. This sequence joins TRBV18 and TRBJ2-3; 7 bases fit TRBD1. The CDR3 loop spans 13 amino acids. Germline V gene data show CDR1 as KGHSH and CDR2 as LQKENI. With V trimmed by 6 bases and J by 5 bases, 5 bases remained unmatched. The DNA of the CDR3 is TGTGCCAGCTCGGACAGGTTGGAAGATACGCAGTATTTT. Amino acid sequence: CASSDRLEDTQYF.

This clonotype was seen ten or more times. This chain connects TRBV24-1 to TRBJ2-3; 8 bases fit TRBD1. The CDR3 runs to 13 residues. Trimming removed 9 bases from V and 6 bases from J; junction bases left unmatched: 7. Germline-derived CDR1 and CDR2 are KGHDR and SFDVKD. CDR3 sequence (DNA): TGTGCCACCCGGGGACAGGTCCTGGATACGCAGTATTTT. This gives the protein CATRGQVLDTQYF.

This clonotype was recorded at least ten times. The chain uses TRBV6-1 and TRBJ2-7; TRBD1 is a possible D gene (7 bases). Per germline, CDR1 MNHNS and CDR2 SASEGT. CDR3 length: 17 residues. The V and J ends lost 3 bases and 2 bases respectively, with 20 bases between them. CDR3 sequence: CASSERDSLLPAYEQYF. CDR3 in DNA: TGTGCCAGCAGTGAGCGGGACAGCCTTCTTCCTGCCTACGAGCAGTACTTC.

This clonotype was counted a few times. The rearrangement uses TRBV20-1 and TRBJ2-5; possibly TRBD1 for D (6 bases). The CDR3 is made up of 14 amino acids. With 2 bases removed from V and 8 bases from J, the gap between germline ends came to 18 bases. Germline CDR1 DFQATT, CDR2 SNEGSKA (reference sequence). The CDR3 sequence: CSARKPTGFETQYF. The CDR3 DNA is TGCAGTGCTAGAAAGCCCACAGGGTTTGAAACCCAGTACTTC.

The J gene is TRBJ2-7, the V gene TRBV6-5; D possibly matches TRBD1 or TRBD2 (5 bases each). Trimming removed 0 bases from V and 0 bases from J, with 12 bases in between. The CDR3 sequence is 16 residues long. Germline V gene data show CDR1 as MNHEY and CDR2 as SVGAGI. The CDR3 loop is CASSYSTPGSSYEQYF. The CDR3 region has the DNA TGTGCCAGCAGTTACTCGACGCCAGGGAGCTCCTACGAGCAGTACTTC.

In its sample, this clonotype was seen many times. The genes are TRBV6-1 and TRBJ2-7; either TRBD1 or TRBD2 may supply D (5 bases each). The V gene lost 1 base and the J gene lost 3 bases, with 10 bases spanning the gap. This CDR3 region has 14 residues. Germline loops: CDR1 MNHNS, CDR2 SASEGT. The CDR3 DNA sequence: TGTGCCAGCAGTGAAGGACTGGGGGACTACGAGCAGTACTTC. It is translated as CASSEGLGDYEQYF.

V and J are TRBV3-1 and TRBJ1-1; D remains ambiguous. This CDR3 has 14 residues. The V end lost 2 bases, the J end lost 2 bases, and 9 bases lay between the germline ends. The germline V gene has CDR1 LGHDT and CDR2 YNNKEL (reference sequence). The CDR3 nucleotides are TGTGCCAGCAGCCAATTGCCAGTCAACACTGAAGCTTTCTTT. Translated: CASSQLPVNTEAFF.

The sample holds many counts of this clonotype. The J gene is TRBJ2-1, the V gene TRBV9, with D tentatively TRBD1 (6 bases). The germline CDR1 and CDR2 sequences are SGDLS and YYNGEE. V was shortened by 0 bases and J by 4 bases, with 11 bases between the two germline ends. This CDR3 region has 15 residues. The CDR3: CASSVVAGAYNEQFF. The CDR3 DNA reads as TGTGCCAGCAGCGTAGTGGCAGGGGCGTACAATGAGCAGTTCTTC.

The rearrangement joins TRBV4-1 to TRBJ2-5, with TRBD1 identical over 8 bases. After removal of 1 base from V and 7 bases from J, the junction contained 2 bases not matched to a gene. This CDR3 spans 13 amino acids. Per germline, CDR1 MGHRA and CDR2 YSYEKL. The CDR3 DNA follows: TGCGCCAGCAGCCAAGCGGGACAGGCGACCCAGTACTTC. Amino acids: CASSQAGQATQYF.

This chain connects TRBV6-5 to TRBJ2-5, with D perhaps TRBD1 (6 bases). Between the trimmed V and J ends, which lost 0 bases and 5 bases, there was a span of 16 bases. Germline CDR1 MNHEY, CDR2 SVGAGI. This CDR3 is 16 amino acids long. The CDR3 coding sequence is TGTGCCAGCAGTTACTCGATGAGGGGGTTTGGGGAGACCCAGTACTTC. Amino acids: CASSYSMRGFGETQYF.

This clonotype was found many times. The chain employs TRBV12-3 or TRBV12-4 and TRBJ2-1, with D possibly being TRBD2 (5 bases). This CDR3 is built from 16 residues. V gave up 2 bases and J gave up 4 bases, with 15 bases separating them. The CDR3 loop reads CASSLNPARGYNEQFF. The CDR3 DNA sequence: TGTGCCAGCAGTTTAAATCCCGCTAGAGGGTACAATGAGCAGTTCTTC.

At least ten counts were recorded for this clonotype. V is TRBV5-8 and J is TRBJ2-3; D remains ambiguous. This CDR3 has 16 amino acids. Germline loops: CDR1 SGHTS, CDR2 YDEGEE. Trimming cost V 2 bases and J 2 bases, with 15 bases left between them. CDR3 in amino acids: CASSLYRVSTTDTQYF. Written as DNA, the CDR3 is TGTGCCAGCAGCTTATATAGGGTGTCTACCACAGATACGCAGTATTTT.

The table lists this clonotype with a few counts. J is TRBJ2-5 and V is TRBV28, with D perhaps TRBD2 (5 bases). The V end lost 3 bases, the J end lost 7 bases, and 15 bases lay between the germline ends. Per the germline V gene, CDR1 is MDHEN and CDR2 is SYDVKM. This CDR3 contains 14 residues. The CDR3 protein is CASSLGIQGRTQYF. Written as DNA, the CDR3 is TGTGCCAGCAGTTTGGGGATCCAAGGGAGGACCCAGTACTTC.

V is TRBV4-2 and J is TRBJ2-3; D gene unclear. V lost 4 bases to trimming and J lost 0 bases, with 8 bases between them. Germline V gives CDR1 LGHNA, CDR2 YNFKEQ. The CDR3 sequence is 14 residues long. The CDR3 bases are TGTGCCAGCAGCCTTCGATTCAGCACAGATACGCAGTATTTT. Translation gives CASSLRFSTDTQYF.

Only a few counts were recorded for this clonotype. CDR3 in amino acids: CSANPTGGNSPLHF. The CDR3 nucleotides are TGCAGTGCAAACCCGACAGGGGGAAATTCACCCCTCCACTTT. This chain connects TRBV20-1 to TRBJ1-6, with 9 bases identical to TRBD1. The CDR3 is 14 residues long. Germline CDR1 DFQATT, CDR2 SNEGSKA (reference sequence). The junction had 7 bases not matched to a gene; V was cut back by 6 bases and J by 7 bases.

This clonotype was recorded many times. The rearrangement uses TRBV2 and TRBJ2-1; D is perhaps TRBD1 (5 bases). CDR1 and CDR2 from the germline V gene are SNHLY and FYNNEI. The CDR3 runs to 11 residues. The germline V and J ends were trimmed by 5 bases and 13 bases, with 12 bases remaining between them. The CDR3 sequence: CASSPGPLQFF. The CDR3 DNA reads as TGTGCCAGCAGTCCAGGGCCCCTACAGTTCTTC.

J is TRBJ2-2 and V is TRBV20-1; TRBD2 aligns across 7 bases. There are 12 residues in the CDR3. Per germline, CDR1 DFQATT and CDR2 SNEGSKA (reference sequence). V trimming: 6 bases; J trimming: 5 bases; junction bases outside the gene matches: 3. The CDR3: CSAVLATGELFF. The CDR3 nucleotides read TGCAGTGCAGTACTAGCGACCGGGGAGCTGTTTTTT.

This chain joins TRBV30 and TRBJ1-1; 7 nucleotides line up with TRBD1. This CDR3 has 12 amino acids. Germline trimming cut 5 bases from V and 1 base from J; bases unmatched to any gene: 1. The V gene's germline CDR1 is GTSNPN and CDR2 SVGIG (reference sequence). CDR3 DNA: TGTGCCTGGTGGACAGGGAACACTGAAGCTTTCTTT. Its translation is CAWWTGNTEAFF.

This clonotype was detected many times. The rearrangement joins TRBV7-8 to TRBJ1-1, with D possibly being TRBD1 (5 bases). V gave up 9 bases and J gave up 5 bases, with 13 bases separating them. This CDR3 has 12 residues. Germline CDR1 reads SGHVS; CDR2 reads FQNEAQ. The CDR3 sequence: CASLRGGTEAFF. The DNA for the CDR3 is TGTGCCAGTCTCCGGGGGGGTACTGAAGCTTTCTTT. Drawing the rest from reference TRBV7-8 and TRBJ1-1, the complete variable domain is GAGVSQSPRYKVAKRGQDVALRCDPISGHVSLFWYQQALGQGPEFLTYFQNEAQLDKSGLPSDRFFAERPEGSVSTLKIQRTQQEDSAVYLCASLRGGTEAFFGQGTRLTVV.

This clonotype turned up a few times. The V and J genes are TRBV28 and TRBJ1-6; no reliable D call. CDR3 length equals 16 residues. The germline gives CDR1 MDHEN, CDR2 SYDVKM. V dropped 5 bases and J dropped 0 bases, with 11 bases sitting between them. The CDR3 sequence is CASSIDSSSYNSPLHF. The CDR3 nucleotides read TGTGCCAGCAGTATTGACTCGAGCTCCTATAATTCACCCCTCCACTTT.

V gene TRBV11-2 combines with J gene TRBJ2-3; D remains unclear. The CDR3 is made up of 15 amino acids. The V gene's germline CDR1 is SGHAT and CDR2 FQNNGV. Trimming removed 5 bases from V and 0 bases from J, with 12 bases in between. CDR3 in amino acids: CASSPDGSSTDTQYF. In nucleotides, the CDR3 is TGTGCCAGCAGCCCGGACGGATCTAGCACAGATACGCAGTATTTT.

This clonotype was counted between two and nine times. The chain is built from TRBV3-1 and TRBJ1-4; a possible D gene is TRBD1 (5 bases). With 1 base removed from V and 8 bases from J, the gap between germline ends came to 14 bases. Germline CDR1 is LGHDT and CDR2 is YNNKEL (reference sequence). The CDR3 has 15 amino acids. The CDR3 DNA reads TGTGCCAGCAGCCAAGCGATCGGGACTGGAGAAAAACTGTTTTTT. Residues: CASSQAIGTGEKLFF.

The chain has TRBV18 and TRBJ2-3; 9 nucleotides line up with TRBD2. V gave up 3 bases and J gave up 5 bases; unmatched junction bases: 6. CDR1 and CDR2 (germline): KGHSH, LQKENI. The CDR3 is made up of 15 amino acids. The chain's CDR3 is CASSPTAREGDTQYF. The CDR3 coding sequence is TGTGCCAGCTCACCGACTGCGCGGGAGGGAGATACGCAGTATTTT.

V is TRBV20-1 and J is TRBJ2-7; 8 nucleotides align to TRBD2. CDR3 length: 18 amino acids. V gave up 0 bases and J gave up 6 bases; unmatched junction bases: 19. Germline CDR1 DFQATT, CDR2 SNEGSKA (reference sequence). The CDR3 sequence: CSAREGLAGTRIFREQYF. CDR3 sequence (DNA): TGCAGTGCTAGAGAAGGCCTAGCGGGCACCAGGATTTTTCGCGAGCAGTACTTC.

The chain recombines TRBV2 with TRBJ2-6; 10 bases align to TRBD1. After removal of 5 bases from V and 1 base from J, the junction contained 5 bases not matched to a gene. Germline CDR1 is SNHLY and CDR2 is FYNNEI. The CDR3 covers 17 residues. The CDR3 loop reads CASSRDRGFSGANVLTF. The CDR3 nucleotides are TGTGCCAGCAGTCGGGACAGGGGTTTTTCTGGGGCCAACGTCCTGACTTTC.

This clonotype was counted at least ten times. The gene calls are TRBV6-2 or TRBV6-3 and TRBJ1-1, with D possibly TRBD1 on 6 matching bases. Germline lookup yields CDR1 MNHEY and CDR2 SVGEGT. The CDR3 has 14 residues. Between the trimmed V and J ends, which lost 0 bases and 5 bases, there was a span of 10 bases. CDR3 bases: TGTGCCAGCAGTTACTCTACTGGACAGACTGAAGCTTTCTTT. It translates to CASSYSTGQTEAFF.

This clonotype was seen many times. The J gene is TRBJ2-3, the V gene TRBV7-2, with no clear D. Trimming cost V 2 bases and J 0 bases, with 12 bases left between them. Germline-derived CDR1 and CDR2 are SGHTA and FQGNSA. CDR3 length: 16 amino acids. The CDR3 protein is CASSLRSVSSTDTQYF. The CDR3 bases are TGTGCCAGCAGCTTAAGGTCCGTTTCTAGCACAGATACGCAGTATTTT. Full variable domain (rest looked up from reference TRBV7-2 and TRBJ2-3): GAGVSQSPSNKVTEKGKDVELRCDPISGHTALYWYRQSLGQGLEFLIYFQGNSAPDKSGLPSDRFSAERTGGSVSTLTIQRTQQEDSAVYLCASSLRSVSSTDTQYFGPGTRLTVL.

The chain has TRBV20-1 and TRBJ2-1; D unclear. The germline CDR1 and CDR2 sequences are DFQATT and SNEGSKA (reference sequence). There are 13 residues in the CDR3. CDR3 loop: CVGGSSSYNEQFF. The CDR3 region has the DNA TGCGTGGGCGGCTCCAGCTCCTACAATGAGCAGTTCTTC.

This clonotype was seen a few times. The V call is TRBV2, the J call TRBJ2-7; D ambiguous. This CDR3 has 14 amino acids. V lost 1 base to trimming and J lost 2 bases, with 9 bases between them. Germline V gene sequence: CDR1 SNHLY, CDR2 FYNNEI. The DNA for the CDR3 is TGTGCCAGCAGTGAAGGGTCAGCCCCCTACGAGCAGTACTTC. The encoded protein is CASSEGSAPYEQYF.